The 2 T cell receptor beta chains below come from one sample, sequenced in a study of CD8+ T cells in alopecia areata. Reverse transcription of extracted RNA yielded cDNA, which provided the sequencing template. The protocol was immunoSEQ multiplex PCR, while the TCRdb copy is restricted to in-frame clones and leaves out a portion. The sample includes over 150,000 clones, roughly three fifths seen only once; the top ten take 4.5% to 6%. Source material: CD8+ T cells sorted from blood. These receptors originate from a human donor in good health.

Only one count was recorded for this clone. This chain uses TRBV13 with TRBJ1-6; D is undetermined. Between the trimmed V and J ends, which lost 5 bases and 0 bases, there was a span of 14 bases. Germline CDR1 PRHDT, CDR2 FYEKMQ (reference sequence). This CDR3 spans 17 amino acids. CDR3 in DNA: TGTGCCAGCAGCACAAGAGGATCCAGCTCCTATAATTCACCCCTCCACTTT. Translation: CASSTRGSSSYNSPLHF.

The genes are TRBV4-1 and TRBJ2-7; 9 bases map to TRBD2. The germline CDR1 and CDR2 sequences are MGHRA and YSYEKL. V lost 1 base to trimming and J lost 4 bases; unmatched junction nucleotides: 5. This CDR3 spans 15 amino acids. CDR3 sequence: CASSQVGSGGYEQYF. The CDR3 nucleotides are TGCGCCAGCAGCCAAGTTGGTAGCGGGGGATACGAGCAGTACTTC.